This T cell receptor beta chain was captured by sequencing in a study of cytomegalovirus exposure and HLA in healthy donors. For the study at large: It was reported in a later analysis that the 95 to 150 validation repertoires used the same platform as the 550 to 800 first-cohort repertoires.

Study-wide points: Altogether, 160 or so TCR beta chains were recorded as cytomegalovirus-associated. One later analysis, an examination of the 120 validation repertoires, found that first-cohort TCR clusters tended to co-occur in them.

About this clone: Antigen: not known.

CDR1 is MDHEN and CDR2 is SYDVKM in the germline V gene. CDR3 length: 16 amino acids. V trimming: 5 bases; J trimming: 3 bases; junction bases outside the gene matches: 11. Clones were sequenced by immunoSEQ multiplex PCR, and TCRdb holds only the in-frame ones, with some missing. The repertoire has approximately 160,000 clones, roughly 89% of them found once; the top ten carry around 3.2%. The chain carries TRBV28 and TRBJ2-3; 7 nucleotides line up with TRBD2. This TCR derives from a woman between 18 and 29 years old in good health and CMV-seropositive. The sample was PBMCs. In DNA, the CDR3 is TGTGCCAGCAGTACGGGGAGGGTTGAAAGTACAGATACGCAGTATTTT. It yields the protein CASSTGRVESTDTQYF.